This paragraph reports one T cell receptor beta chain. Unmatched junction bases numbered 6, after V lost 5 bases and J lost 3 bases. Germline V gene sequence: CDR1 SGHTA, CDR2 FQGNSA. This CDR3 comprises 14 residues. The data originate from a study of PD-L1 blockade in urothelial cancer. The time point here: pretreatment peripheral blood. Locally advanced or metastatic urothelial carcinoma was present in patients. PCRs were each spiked with synthetic TCR analog templates. Clones were sequenced by immunoSEQ multiplex PCR, and TCRdb holds only the in-frame ones, with some missing. The sample carries tens of thousands of clones, around 84% recorded once.

Here the sequenced sample was PBMCs, taken around atezolizumab (anti-PD-L1) treatment. The source of this sequence is a woman in her 70s with urothelial cancer. The J gene is TRBJ1-2, the V gene TRBV7-2; TRBD1 aligns across 7 bases. The CDR3 DNA reads as TGTGCCAGCAGCGTACAGGGGACACACTATGGCTACACCTTC. It codes for CASSVQGTHYGYTF.